The present T cell receptor beta chain was sequenced within a study of blood T cell repertoires in COVID-19. Study details: Samples came from the United States, Italy and Spain, spanning acute and convalescent COVID-19. T cells, B-cell-depleted T cells, or PBMCs supplied cDNA or gDNA.

CDR1 is LNHDA, CDR2 SQIVND, per germline (reference sequence). The CDR3 loop spans 14 amino acids. Trimming took 3 bases from V and 3 from J, leaving 12 bases between them. In the source study's methods: Researchers report that nucleated cell counts were estimated from reference gene primer amplification. The repertoire was sequenced with immunoSEQ multiplex PCR; TCRdb's copy has only in-frame clones and lacks some. V, J and clone size are taken as reported in that table, and D and trimming were inferred from the DNA itself. The sample has about 140,000 clones, approximately 84% seen once. The sequencing input was peripheral blood. The chain links TRBV19 to TRBJ2-7; D is uncertain. The receptor was derived from a human donor with acute or convalescent COVID-19. The donor label of this sample is uncertain. The CDR3 reads CASSMQVGSYEQYF. CDR3 nucleotide sequence: TGTGCCAGTAGTATGCAGGTTGGTAGCTACGAGCAGTACTTC.